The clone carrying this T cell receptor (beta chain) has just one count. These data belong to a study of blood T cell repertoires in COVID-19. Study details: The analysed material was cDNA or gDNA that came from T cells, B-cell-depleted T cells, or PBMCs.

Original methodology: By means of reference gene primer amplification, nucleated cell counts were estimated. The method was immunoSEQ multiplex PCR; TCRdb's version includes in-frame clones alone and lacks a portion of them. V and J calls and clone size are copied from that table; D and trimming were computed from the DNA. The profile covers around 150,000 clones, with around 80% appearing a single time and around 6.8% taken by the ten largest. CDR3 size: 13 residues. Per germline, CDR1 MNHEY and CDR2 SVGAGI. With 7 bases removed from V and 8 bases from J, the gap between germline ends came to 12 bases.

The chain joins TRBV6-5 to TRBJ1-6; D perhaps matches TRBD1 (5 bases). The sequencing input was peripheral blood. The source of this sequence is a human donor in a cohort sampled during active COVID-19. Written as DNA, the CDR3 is TGTGCCAGCAAGGGGTTGTCGGATTCACCCCTCCACTTT. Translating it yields CASKGLSDSPLHF.